The entry below describes one T cell receptor beta chain. Its antigen remains unknown. The data were taken from a study of CD8+ T cells in alopecia areata. Study overall: Treated patients received oral tofacitinib, 5 to 10 mg twice daily.

Findings and caveats of the study: Scalp clonality decreased significantly with tofacitinib, and so did expanded CD8+ clones among the top 100. Uncertain still, given a single nonresponder, is whether baseline CD8+ expansion links to response. For lesional scalp, especially alopecia totalis/universalis, clonality was higher than in normal scalp.

The CDR3 length is 13 residues. V lost 8 bases and J 0 bases, leaving 9 bases between the germline ends. CDR1 and CDR2 from the germline V gene are LNHDA and SQIVND (reference sequence). Regarding treatment: oral pan-JAK inhibitor, 5-10 mg twice daily. Sequencing templates came from extracted RNA that was reverse transcribed into cDNA. Here immunoSEQ multiplex PCR was the method, and the copy in TCRdb shows in-frame clones only, minus some. This repertoire shows approximately 210,000 clones, approximately 67% found once; its top ten account for around 1.2%. The receptor was derived from a human donor with alopecia areata. The gene calls are TRBV19 and TRBJ2-3; D unclear. Sequenced here: CD4+ T cells sorted from blood, sampled around week 44, from a patient treated with tofacitinib. The CDR3 DNA reads TGTGCCAGTCGAGTGGGGAGCACAGATACGCAGTATTTT. Its translation: CASRVGSTDTQYF. The complete variable domain, with remaining parts taken from reference TRBV19 and TRBJ2-3, reads DGGITQSPKYLFRKEGQNVTLSCEQNLNHDAMYWYRQDPGQGLRLIYYSQIVNDFQKGDIAEGYSVSREKKESFPLTVTSAQKNPTAFYLCASRVGSTDTQYFGPGTRLTVL.